This T cell receptor (beta chain) is drawn from a study of T-cell reconstitution after alpha-beta-depleted transplantation in children. Trimming took 1 base from V and 7 from J, leaving 14 bases between them. CDR1 and CDR2 from the germline V gene are SGHRS and YFSETQ. CDR3 length: 14 amino acids. The TCRbeta library was prepared with unique molecular identifiers. TCRdb called the PCR reads again in MiXCR, with one record for every CDR3 protein. The repertoire holds 200,000 to 300,000 distinct CDR3 sequences, with 9.5% to 15% as singletons. This clonotype was seen many times. The source material was PBMCs from the stem cell graft donor, sampled from the stem cell graft. The chain carries TRBV5-1 and TRBJ1-1, with D hard to call. The clonotype comes from a human donor who donated a stem cell graft to a child with acute lymphoblastic leukemia. The CDR3 bases are TGCGCCAGCAGCTTGCTTACCGGGTCGCTTGAAGCTTTCTTT. Amino acids: CASSLLTGSLEAFF.